The rows below give T cell receptor beta chains drawn from one sample of a study of tumor-infiltrating lymphocytes in primary liver carcinoma. TCRdb fed the multiplex PCR reads into MiXCR, producing one record per CDR3 protein. The top ten hold roughly 7.3% of the sample, which has 90,000 to 150,000 distinct CDR3 sequences, about two thirds seen once. The sequenced material came from tumor-adjacent normal liver tissue. These receptors all come from a woman aged 60-75 years with primary liver carcinoma and hepatitis B virus infection. Both conserved end residues are part of each CDR3. The order of the fields is J gene, clone size, V gene, D gene, CDR3 protein, CDR3 DNA. D genes are given only for firm matches. Rows give clone size only sometimes, using once, few, many, or a class for an expanded clone.

TRBJ2-5	many	TRBV5-4	NA	CASSFKETQYF	TGTGCCAGCAGCTTTAAAGAGACCCAGTACTTC
TRBJ2-3	many	TRBV12-3/TRBV12-4	NA	CASSLNLNGPSDTQYF	TGTGCCAGCAGTTTAAACTTAAACGGACCCTCAGATACGCAGTATTTT
TRBJ2-1	NA	TRBV11-2	TRBD2	CASRSGRHNEQFF	TGTGCCAGCAGGAGCGGGAGGCACAACGAGCAGTTCTTC
TRBJ2-2	NA	TRBV11-3	TRBD2	CATSAGETGELFF	TGTGCCACTTCAGCGGGAGAGACCGGGGAGCTGTTTTTT
TRBJ2-1	few	TRBV11-2	NA	CASSHPDKGGNEQFF	TGTGCCAGTAGCCACCCCGACAAGGGCGGGAATGAGCAGTTCTTC
TRBJ2-7	NA	TRBV11-1	TRBD1	CASSLAPPTGGSYEQYF	TGTGCCAGCAGCTTAGCACCCCCGACAGGGGGTTCCTACGAGCAGTACTTC
TRBJ2-1	NA	TRBV11-2	NA	CASSLDLTSGGDKQFF	TGTGCCAGCAGTTTAGATCTGACGAGTGGGGGCGATAAGCAGTTCTTC
TRBJ2-3	once	TRBV29-1	NA	CSVQGAPGRPTDTQYF	TGCAGCGTTCAAGGCGCTCCGGGACGACCCACAGATACGCAGTATTTT
TRBJ1-2	NA	TRBV20-1	NA	CSADSSTGFGGYTF	TGCAGTGCCGATTCTTCAACAGGGTTTGGAGGCTACACCTTC
TRBJ2-3	NA	TRBV5-6	NA	CASSMDSGTATDTQYF	TGTGCCAGCAGCATGGACAGCGGGACGGCCACAGATACACAGTATTTT
TRBJ2-3	NA	TRBV6-4	NA	CVSNDVAGGSTDTQYF	TGTGTCAGCAATGACGTAGCTGGAGGGTCCACAGATACGCAGTATTTT
TRBJ2-1	NA	TRBV11-2	NA	CASSRLDPEVVNEQFF	TGTGCCAGCAGCCGACTAGATCCCGAGGTTGTCAATGAGCAGTTCTTC
TRBJ2-3	NA	TRBV11-3	TRBD2	CASSPGTSGLTLQRGTQYF	TGTGCTAGCAGCCCCGGGACTAGCGGATTAACACTCCAACGGGGTACGCAGTATTTT
TRBJ1-5	NA	TRBV2	NA	CASNAGGYQAQHF	TGTGCCAGCAATGCCGGGGGTTATCAGGCCCAGCATTTT
TRBJ1-1	many	TRBV12-5	NA	CASGLAPLGTTEAFF	TGTGCTAGTGGTTTGGCCCCCCTCGGGACCACTGAAGCTTTCTTT
TRBJ2-5	NA	TRBV4-1	TRBD2	CASGQDATSGQETQYF	TGCGCCAGCGGCCAAGATGCTACTAGCGGGCAAGAGACCCAGTACTTC
TRBJ2-2	NA	TRBV25-1	NA	CASTEFGSTNTGELFF	TGTGCCAGCACTGAATTTGGGTCAACTAACACCGGGGAGCTGTTTTTT
TRBJ2-3	NA	TRBV11-2	TRBD1	CVSSRGQGSSSDTQYF	TGTGTCAGCAGCAGAGGACAGGGTAGTAGTTCAGATACGCAGTATTTT
TRBJ2-3	NA	TRBV7-8	NA	CASSLVTTPSRTNTQYF	TGTGCCAGCAGCTTAGTCACGACTCCTTCTCGCACAAATACGCAGTATTTT
TRBJ1-6	many	TRBV28	NA	CANSAGVNSPLHF	TGTGCCAACTCTGCAGGGGTAAATTCACCCCTCCACTTT
TRBJ2-2	many	TRBV14	TRBD2	CASSHKTRTSIGELFF	TGTGCCAGCAGCCACAAAACCAGGACTAGTATCGGGGAGCTGTTTTTT
TRBJ2-6	many	TRBV5-5	TRBD1	CASNPAPGQGGSGANVLTF	TGTGCCAGCAACCCCGCCCCGGGACAGGGGGGATCTGGGGCCAACGTCCTGACTTTC